These T cell receptor beta chains were read from a single sample in a study of T cell repertoires in cytomegalovirus infection. These receptors have no identified antigens. Each CDR3 protein gets one entry after TCRdb re-called the reads with MiXCR. This table holds approximately 990,000 distinct CDR3 sequences, approximately 30% found once. The specimen was cultured CD8+ T cells from PBMCs, collected from culture after CMV antigen stimulation. The receptors come from a human donor in good health (CMV status not recorded). Some clones in this sample may be carry-over from other donors' samples. The CDR3 runs from the conserved cysteine through the conserved F or W. D genes are given only for firm matches. Not every row has a clone size; where given, it reads once, few, many or a size class.

V	J	size	D	CDR3	DNA
TRBV5-1	TRBJ1-1	.	.	CASSSTGFKTEAFF	TGCGCCAGCAGTTCAACAGGGTTTAAAACTGAAGCTTTCTTT
TRBV15	TRBJ1-2	.	TRBD1	CATSRGGQVNYGYTF	TGTGCCACCAGCAGAGGCGGACAGGTTAACTATGGCTACACCTTC
TRBV7-6	TRBJ1-4	many	TRBD1	CASGTGGTNEKLFF	TGTGCCAGCGGGACAGGGGGAACTAATGAAAAACTGTTTTTT
TRBV7-2	TRBJ1-1	.	.	CASSLRSGALNTEAFF	TGTGCCAGCAGCTTAAGATCAGGGGCGCTAAACACTGAAGCTTTCTTT
TRBV7-9	TRBJ2-3	.	TRBD2	CASSLVSAGDTDTQYF	TGTGCCAGCAGCTTAGTATCGGCGGGGGACACAGATACGCAGTATTTT
TRBV5-8	TRBJ1-2	.	TRBD1	CASSLRDRVSPNYGYTF	TGTGCCAGCAGTTTGAGGGACAGGGTTAGCCCCAACTATGGCTACACCTTC
TRBV4-1	TRBJ1-2	.	TRBD1	CASSHRDRNYGYTF	TGCGCCAGCAGCCACCGGGACAGGAACTATGGCTACACCTTC
TRBV5-6	TRBJ2-5	few	TRBD2	CASSWTLAGKETQYF	TGTGCCAGCAGCTGGACACTAGCGGGGAAAGAGACCCAGTACTTC
TRBV6-5	TRBJ1-2	.	TRBD1	CASGGQHYGYTF	TGTGCCAGCGGGGGACAGCACTATGGCTACACCTTC
TRBV6-5	TRBJ2-1	.	TRBD2	CASSYSSSGLAKATAFYNEQFF	TGTGCCAGCAGTTACTCAAGTTCGGGACTAGCTAAGGCGACGGCTTTCTACAATGAGCAGTTCTTC
TRBV6-6	TRBJ2-7	.	.	CASTAGSPNEQYF	TGTGCCAGCACCGCCGGGTCTCCCAACGAGCAGTACTTC
TRBV12-3/TRBV12-4	TRBJ1-2	.	TRBD1	CASSTTGSDGYTF	TGTGCCAGCAGCACGACAGGGTCTGATGGCTACACCTTC
TRBV2	TRBJ1-4	.	.	CASSAGKGTNEKLFF	TGTGCCAGCAGTGCAGGGAAAGGAACTAATGAAAAACTGTTTTTT
TRBV10-3	TRBJ2-3	.	TRBD1	CAISESKGQGADTQYF	TGTGCCATCAGTGAGTCGAAAGGACAGGGGGCTGATACGCAGTATTTT
TRBV10-2	TRBJ2-5	.	TRBD1	CATGGGYQETQYF	TGCGCCACAGGGGGTGGGTACCAAGAGACCCAGTACTTC
TRBV6-1	TRBJ2-2	.	.	CASSGPHETGELFF	TGTGCCAGCAGCGGACCTCATGAGACCGGGGAGCTGTTTTTT
TRBV4-3	TRBJ1-6	few	.	CASSQRANYNSPLHF	TGCGCCAGCAGCCAGAGGGCAAACTATAATTCACCCCTCCACTTT
TRBV4-1	TRBJ1-1	once	TRBD1	CASSPSRSDRAAFF	TGCGCCAGCAGCCCCTCCCGATCGGACAGGGCAGCTTTCTTT
TRBV15	TRBJ1-1	few	.	CATSRDWGGQGTEAFF	TGTGCCACCAGCAGAGATTGGGGGGGGCAGGGAACTGAAGCTTTCTTT
TRBV6-1	TRBJ2-3	.	TRBD1	CATLQGARKDTQYF	TGTGCCACCCTACAGGGGGCGCGGAAAGATACGCAGTATTTT
TRBV6-5	TRBJ1-2	.	TRBD1	CASSYFKGAWGYTF	TGTGCCAGCAGTTACTTCAAGGGGGCGTGGGGCTACACCTTC
TRBV24-1	TRBJ2-1	few	TRBD1	CATSDHTSRTGFNNEQFF	TGTGCCACCAGTGATCACACGAGCCGGACAGGGTTCAACAATGAGCAGTTCTTC
TRBV4-1	TRBJ2-1	few	.	CASSQDGGRGYLDEQFF	TGCGCCAGCAGCCAAGATGGGGGTCGGGGCTACCTCGACGAGCAGTTCTTC
TRBV5-4	TRBJ2-1	.	.	CASSSGGAASYNEQFF	TGTGCCAGCAGCTCTGGTGGGGCCGCGTCCTACAATGAGCAGTTCTTC
TRBV6-5	TRBJ1-4	.	.	CASSYRANEKLFF	TGTGCCAGCAGTTACAGGGCGAATGAAAAACTGTTTTTT
TRBV28	TRBJ2-2	.	TRBD1	CASVGDRGLENTGELFF	TGTGCCAGCGTAGGGGACAGGGGGCTAGAGAACACCGGGGAGCTGTTTTTT
TRBV10-3	TRBJ2-1	few	.	CAIGNSYNEQFF	TGTGCCATCGGGAACTCCTACAATGAGCAGTTCTTC
TRBV5-6	TRBJ2-3	.	.	CASSLGAADTQNF	TGTGCCAGCAGCTTGGGGGCGGCGGATACGCAGAATTTT
TRBV19	TRBJ2-7	.	TRBD1	CASSVGQGPVEQYF	TGTGCCAGTAGTGTGGGACAGGGACCCGTCGAGCAGTACTTC
TRBV19	TRBJ2-7	.	.	CATPPGHRISSYEQYF	TGTGCCACTCCTCCGGGACACCGTATTAGCTCCTACGAGCAGTACTTC
TRBV12-3/TRBV12-4	TRBJ2-1	.	.	CASSLSGRGDNEQFF	TGTGCCAGCAGTTTATCGGGACGGGGCGACAATGAGCAGTTCTTC
TRBV20-1	TRBJ2-1	.	TRBD1	CSAYDRDYLEQFF	TGCAGTGCTTATGACAGGGATTATCTTGAGCAGTTCTTC
TRBV13	TRBJ2-4	.	TRBD1	CASSSRTGGEGIGEGKNIQYF	TGTGCCAGCAGCTCCCGGACAGGGGGCGAGGGGATCGGGGAAGGTAAAAACATTCAGTACTTC
TRBV19	TRBJ2-5	.	TRBD1	CASMDGTERETQYF	TGTGCCAGTATGGATGGGACAGAGAGGGAGACCCAGTACTTC
TRBV19	TRBJ2-3	once	TRBD1	CASSTSGTGGDTQYF	TGTGCCAGTAGTACTTCCGGGACAGGGGGAGATACGCAGTATTTT
TRBV20-1	TRBJ1-2	.	TRBD1	CSALDREVGYTF	TGCAGTGCTCTCGACAGGGAAGTTGGCTACACCTTC
TRBV2	TRBJ2-1	.	.	CASSETFEAYNEQFF	TGTGCCAGCAGTGAAACCTTTGAAGCCTACAATGAGCAGTTCTTC
TRBV6-6	TRBJ1-2	.	TRBD1	CASDPGTGDMYGYTF	TGTGCCAGCGACCCCGGGACAGGGGACATGTATGGCTACACCTTC
TRBV27	TRBJ2-2	.	TRBD1	CASSPLGTGRNTGELFF	TGTGCCAGCAGTCCCCTAGGGACAGGACGAAACACCGGGGAGCTGTTTTTT
TRBV4-2	TRBJ1-1	few	.	CASSQGGGASTEAFF	TGTGCCAGCAGCCAGGGGGGGGGTGCGAGTACTGAAGCTTTCTTT
TRBV6-2/TRBV6-3	TRBJ2-1	.	TRBD2	CASRGAGGYNEQFF	TGTGCCAGCAGGGGAGCGGGGGGCTACAATGAGCAGTTCTTC
TRBV11-2	TRBJ2-1	.	TRBD1	CASSFGGTDPNEQFF	TGTGCCAGCAGCTTTGGTGGGACAGACCCCAATGAGCAGTTCTTC
TRBV6-6	TRBJ1-2	.	TRBD1	CASIDDRGRNNYGYTF	TGTGCCAGCATCGATGACAGGGGGCGGAATAACTATGGCTACACCTTC
TRBV4-1	TRBJ2-1	once	.	CASSQGSSAGDEQFF	TGTGCCAGCAGCCAGGGGTCTAGCGCGGGGGATGAGCAGTTCTTC
TRBV27	TRBJ2-5	.	.	CASSFDGSQETQYF	TGTGCCAGCAGTTTTGACGGTTCTCAAGAGACCCAGTACTTC
TRBV7-3	TRBJ2-1	.	.	CASSLTWTVEDVEQFF	TGTGCCAGCAGCTTAACTTGGACAGTAGAGGATGTTGAGCAGTTCTTC
TRBV29-1	TRBJ1-3	.	.	CSVVTTGLSGNTIYF	TGCAGCGTTGTAACCACAGGACTCTCTGGAAACACCATATATTTT